This note documents a single T cell receptor beta chain sequence. Unique molecular identifiers tagged the TCR beta cDNA libraries. Researchers reported 400,000 to 550,000 cDNA molecules coming from around 1 to 10 million T cells. TCRdb independently ran MiXCR on the PCR reads; one entry per CDR3 protein. The table shows 450,000 to 650,000 distinct CDR3 sequences, with about 40% occurring only once. This record comes from a study of post-analysis software for immune sequencing data. This clonotype was obtained from a girl aged 5-17 years with multiple sclerosis. Material: blood.

CDR3 region: CASSESTSAYNEQFF. In DNA, the CDR3 is TGCGCCAGCAGTGAGTCGACCTCCGCCTACAATGAGCAGTTCTTC. This chain connects TRBV10-2 to TRBJ2-1; D is unclear. The CDR3 totals 15 residues. The V end lost 0 bases, the J end lost 2 bases, and 8 bases lay between the germline ends. The germline gives CDR1 WSHSY, CDR2 SAAADI.